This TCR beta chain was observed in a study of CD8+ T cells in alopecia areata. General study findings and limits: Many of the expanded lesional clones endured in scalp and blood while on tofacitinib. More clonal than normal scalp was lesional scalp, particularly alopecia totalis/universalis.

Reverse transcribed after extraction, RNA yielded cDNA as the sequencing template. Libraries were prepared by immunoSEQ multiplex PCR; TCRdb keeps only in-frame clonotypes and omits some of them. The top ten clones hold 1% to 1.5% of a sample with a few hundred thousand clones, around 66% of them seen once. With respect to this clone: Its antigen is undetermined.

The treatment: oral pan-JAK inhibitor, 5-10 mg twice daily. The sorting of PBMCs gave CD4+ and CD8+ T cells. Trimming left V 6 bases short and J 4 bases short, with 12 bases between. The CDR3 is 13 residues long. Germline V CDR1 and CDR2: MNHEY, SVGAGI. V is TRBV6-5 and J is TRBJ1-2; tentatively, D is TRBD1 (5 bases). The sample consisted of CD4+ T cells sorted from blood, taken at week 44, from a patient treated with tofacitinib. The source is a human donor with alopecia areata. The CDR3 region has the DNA TGTGCCAGCAGGACCGACAGCGCCTATGGCTACACCTTC. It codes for CASRTDSAYGYTF.